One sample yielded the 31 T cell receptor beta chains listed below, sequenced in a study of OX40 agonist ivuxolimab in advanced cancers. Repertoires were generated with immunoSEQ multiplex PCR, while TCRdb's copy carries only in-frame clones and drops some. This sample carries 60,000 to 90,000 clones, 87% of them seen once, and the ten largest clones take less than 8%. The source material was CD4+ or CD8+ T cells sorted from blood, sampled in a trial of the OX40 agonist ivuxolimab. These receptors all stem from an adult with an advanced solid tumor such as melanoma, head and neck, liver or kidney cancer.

This CDR3 reads CASSYTGTWDGYTF. CDR3 coding DNA: TGTGCCAGCAGTTACACAGGGACCTGGGATGGCTACACCTTC. V is TRBV6-5 and J is TRBJ1-2; maybe TRBD1 (6 bases). Germline V gene sequence: CDR1 MNHEY, CDR2 SVGAGI. V lost 2 bases to trimming and J lost 6 bases, with 13 bases between them. The CDR3 covers 14 residues.

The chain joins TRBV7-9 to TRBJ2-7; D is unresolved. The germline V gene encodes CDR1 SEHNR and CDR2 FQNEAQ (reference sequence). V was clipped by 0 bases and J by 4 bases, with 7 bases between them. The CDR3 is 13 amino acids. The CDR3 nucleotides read TGTGCCAGCAGCTTAGCGATCAAGTACGAGCAGTACTTC. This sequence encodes CASSLAIKYEQYF.

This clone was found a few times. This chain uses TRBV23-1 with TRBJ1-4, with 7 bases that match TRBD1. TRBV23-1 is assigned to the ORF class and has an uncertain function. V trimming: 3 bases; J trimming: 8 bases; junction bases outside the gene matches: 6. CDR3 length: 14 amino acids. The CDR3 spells CASSHTRDREKLFF. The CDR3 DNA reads TGCGCCAGCAGTCATACCCGGGACAGAGAAAAACTGTTTTTT.

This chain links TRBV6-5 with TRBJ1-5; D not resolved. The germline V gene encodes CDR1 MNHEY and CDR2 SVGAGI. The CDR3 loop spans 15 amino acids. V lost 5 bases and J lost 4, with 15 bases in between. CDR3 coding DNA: TGTGCCAGCAGTCCGGGCCTAAGAGGGAATCAGCCCCAGCATTTT. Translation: CASSPGLRGNQPQHF.

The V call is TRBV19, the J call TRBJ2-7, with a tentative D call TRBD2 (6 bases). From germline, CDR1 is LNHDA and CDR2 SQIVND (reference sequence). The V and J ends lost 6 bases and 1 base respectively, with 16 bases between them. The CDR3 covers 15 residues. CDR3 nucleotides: TGTGCCAGTAGGGCCCTTCGGGGGAGGTCCTACGAGCAGTACTTC. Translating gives CASRALRGRSYEQYF.

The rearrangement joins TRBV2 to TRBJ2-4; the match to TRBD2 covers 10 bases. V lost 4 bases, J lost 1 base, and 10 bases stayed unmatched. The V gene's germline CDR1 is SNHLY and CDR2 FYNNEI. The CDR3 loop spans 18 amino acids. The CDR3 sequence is CASSVSGRGVRAKNIQYF. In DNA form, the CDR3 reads TGTGCCAGCAGTGTGAGCGGGAGGGGTGTAAGGGCCAAAAACATTCAGTACTTC.

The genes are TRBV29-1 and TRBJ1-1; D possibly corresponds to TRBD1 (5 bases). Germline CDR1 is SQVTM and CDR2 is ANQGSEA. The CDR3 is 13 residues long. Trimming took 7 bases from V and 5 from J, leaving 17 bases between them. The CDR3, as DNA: TGCAGCGGGTCTCAGGGACCGACTACTGAAGCTTTCTTT. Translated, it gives CSGSQGPTTEAFF.

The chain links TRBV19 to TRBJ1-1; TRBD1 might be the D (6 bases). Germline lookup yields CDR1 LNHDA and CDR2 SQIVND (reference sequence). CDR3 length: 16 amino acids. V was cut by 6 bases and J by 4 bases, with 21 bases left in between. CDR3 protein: CASSNRAAQLGTEAFF. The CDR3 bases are TGTGCCAGTAGCAACAGGGCGGCCCAATTGGGCACTGAAGCTTTCTTT.

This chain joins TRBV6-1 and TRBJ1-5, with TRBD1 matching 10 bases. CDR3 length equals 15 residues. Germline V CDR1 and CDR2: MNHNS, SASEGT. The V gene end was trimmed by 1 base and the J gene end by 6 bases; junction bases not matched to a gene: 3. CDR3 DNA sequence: TGTGCCAGCAGTGAAGGACAGGGGGCAGGTCAGCCCCAGCATTTT. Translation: CASSEGQGAGQPQHF.

CDR3 amino acids: CASSDPVVYGYTF. The CDR3 DNA follows: TGTGCCAGCAGTGACCCGGTAGTCTATGGCTACACCTTC. The rearrangement links TRBV28 to TRBJ1-2, with D hard to call. The germline V gene encodes CDR1 MDHEN and CDR2 SYDVKM. This CDR3 is built from 13 residues. With 5 bases removed from V and 4 bases from J, the gap between germline ends came to 11 bases.

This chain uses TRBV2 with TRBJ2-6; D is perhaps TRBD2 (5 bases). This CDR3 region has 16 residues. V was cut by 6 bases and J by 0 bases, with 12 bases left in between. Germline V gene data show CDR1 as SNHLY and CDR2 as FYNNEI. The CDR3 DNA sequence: TGTGCCAGCAGGGCCGGGGTTTTCTCTGGGGCCAACGTCCTGACTTTC. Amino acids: CASRAGVFSGANVLTF.

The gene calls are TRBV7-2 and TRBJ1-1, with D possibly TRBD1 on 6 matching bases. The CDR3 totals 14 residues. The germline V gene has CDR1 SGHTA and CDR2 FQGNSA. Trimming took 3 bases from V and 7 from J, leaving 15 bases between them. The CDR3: CASSFGGPALEAFF. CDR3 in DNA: TGTGCCAGCAGCTTCGGGGGGCCAGCCCTTGAAGCTTTCTTT.

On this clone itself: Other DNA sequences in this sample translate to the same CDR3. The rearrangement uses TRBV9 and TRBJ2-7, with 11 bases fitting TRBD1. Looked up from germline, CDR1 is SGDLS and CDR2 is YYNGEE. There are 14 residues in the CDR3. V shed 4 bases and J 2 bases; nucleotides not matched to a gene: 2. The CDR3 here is CASSPGQGAYEQYF. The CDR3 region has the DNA TGTGCCAGCAGCCCGGGACAGGGGGCCTACGAGCAGTACTTC.

In DNA form, the CDR3 reads TGTGCCAGCAAGCTCCACTCCTACGAGCAGTACTTC. This codes for CASKLHSYEQYF. V is TRBV2 and J is TRBJ2-7; D ambiguous. V lost 7 bases to trimming and J lost 0 bases, with 7 bases between them. The germline gives CDR1 SNHLY, CDR2 FYNNEI. The CDR3 is 12 amino acids.

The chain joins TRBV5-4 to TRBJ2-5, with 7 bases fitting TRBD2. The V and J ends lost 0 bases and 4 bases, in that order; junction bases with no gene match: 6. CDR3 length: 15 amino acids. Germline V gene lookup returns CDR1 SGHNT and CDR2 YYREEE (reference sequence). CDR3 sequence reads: CASSLGASGGETQYF. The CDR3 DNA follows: TGTGCCAGCAGCTTGGGGGCCTCGGGAGGAGAGACCCAGTACTTC.

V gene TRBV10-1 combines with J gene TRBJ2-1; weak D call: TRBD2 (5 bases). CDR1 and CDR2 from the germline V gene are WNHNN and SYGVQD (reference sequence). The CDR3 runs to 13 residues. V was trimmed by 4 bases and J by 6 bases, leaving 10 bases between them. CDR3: CASSAGLGNEQFF. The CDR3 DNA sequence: TGCGCCAGCAGTGCAGGACTGGGCAATGAGCAGTTCTTC.

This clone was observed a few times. The CDR3 here is CASSPRGVANTGELFF. The CDR3 bases are TGTGCCAGCTCACCCAGGGGGGTCGCGAACACCGGGGAGCTGTTTTTT. The rearrangement joins TRBV18 to TRBJ2-2, with D perhaps TRBD1 (7 bases). V lost 3 bases and J lost 0, with 11 bases in between. In germline, CDR1 is KGHSH, CDR2 LQKENI. The CDR3 extends over 16 amino acids.

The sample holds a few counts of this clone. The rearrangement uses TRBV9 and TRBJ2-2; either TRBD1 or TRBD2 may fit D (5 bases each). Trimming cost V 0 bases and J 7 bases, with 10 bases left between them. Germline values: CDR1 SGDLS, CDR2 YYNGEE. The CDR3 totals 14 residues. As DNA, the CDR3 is TGTGCCAGCAGCGTAGAAGGGGACCACGGGGAGCTGTTTTTT. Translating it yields CASSVEGDHGELFF.

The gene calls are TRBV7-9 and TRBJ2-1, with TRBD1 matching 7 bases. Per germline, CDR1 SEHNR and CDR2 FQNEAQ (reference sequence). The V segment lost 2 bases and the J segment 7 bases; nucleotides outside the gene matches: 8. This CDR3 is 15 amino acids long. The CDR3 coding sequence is TGTGCCAGCAGCTTATCGCGAGGGGGCTTTAATGAGCAGTTCTTC. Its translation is CASSLSRGGFNEQFF.

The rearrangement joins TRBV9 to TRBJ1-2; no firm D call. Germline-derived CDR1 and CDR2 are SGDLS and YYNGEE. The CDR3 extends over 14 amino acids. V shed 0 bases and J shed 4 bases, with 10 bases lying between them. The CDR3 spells CASSVESGGYGYTF. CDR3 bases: TGTGCCAGCAGCGTAGAGTCCGGCGGCTATGGCTACACCTTC. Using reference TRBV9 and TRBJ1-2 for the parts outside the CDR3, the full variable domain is DSGVTQTPKHLITATGQRVTLRCSPRSGDLSVYWYQQSLDQGLQFLIQYYNGEERAKGNILERFSAQQFPDLHSELNLSSLELGDSALYFCASSVESGGYGYTFGSGTRLTVV.

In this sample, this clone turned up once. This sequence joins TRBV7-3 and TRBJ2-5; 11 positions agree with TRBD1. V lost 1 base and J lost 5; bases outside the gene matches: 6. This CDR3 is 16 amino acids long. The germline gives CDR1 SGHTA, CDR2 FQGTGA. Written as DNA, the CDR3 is TGTGCCAGCAGCTTAAGAGGACAGGGGGCAACGGAGACCCAGTACTTC. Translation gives CASSLRGQGATETQYF.

As DNA, the CDR3 is TGCGCCAGCAGCCAAGTATCGACAGATACGCAGTATTTT. It translates to CASSQVSTDTQYF. The rearrangement uses TRBV4-3 and TRBJ2-3; D remains ambiguous. The germline V and J ends were trimmed by 1 base and 3 bases, with 5 bases remaining between them. The CDR3 contains 13 residues. In germline, CDR1 is LGHNA, CDR2 YSLEER.

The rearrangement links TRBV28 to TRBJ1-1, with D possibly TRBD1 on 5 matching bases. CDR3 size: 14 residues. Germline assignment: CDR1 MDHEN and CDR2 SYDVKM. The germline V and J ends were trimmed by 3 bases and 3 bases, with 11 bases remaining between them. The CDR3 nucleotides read TGTGCCAGCAGTTTCCAGAGGGGCTACACTGAAGCTTTCTTT. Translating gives CASSFQRGYTEAFF.

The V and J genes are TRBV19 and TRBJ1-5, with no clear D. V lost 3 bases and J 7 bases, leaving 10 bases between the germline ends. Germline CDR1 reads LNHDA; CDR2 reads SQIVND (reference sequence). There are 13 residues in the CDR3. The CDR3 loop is CASSISDGQPQHF. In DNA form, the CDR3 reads TGTGCCAGTAGTATTTCGGACGGCCAGCCCCAGCATTTT.

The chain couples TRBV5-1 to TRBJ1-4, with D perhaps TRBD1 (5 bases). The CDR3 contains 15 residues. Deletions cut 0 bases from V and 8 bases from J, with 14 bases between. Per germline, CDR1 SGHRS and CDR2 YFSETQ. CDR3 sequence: CASSLAVGTLEKLFF. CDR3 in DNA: TGCGCCAGCAGCTTGGCCGTTGGGACGCTCGAAAAACTGTTTTTT.

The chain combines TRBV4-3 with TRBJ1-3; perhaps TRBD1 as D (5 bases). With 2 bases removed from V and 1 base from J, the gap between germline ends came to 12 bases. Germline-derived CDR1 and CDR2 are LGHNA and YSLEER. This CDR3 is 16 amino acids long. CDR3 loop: CASSQLRGGSGNTIYF. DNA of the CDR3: TGCGCCAGCAGCCAACTTCGGGGGGGATCTGGAAACACCATATATTTT.

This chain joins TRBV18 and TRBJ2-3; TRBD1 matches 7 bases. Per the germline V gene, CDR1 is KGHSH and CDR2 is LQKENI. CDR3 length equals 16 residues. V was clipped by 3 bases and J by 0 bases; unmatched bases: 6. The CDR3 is CASSPGQASSTDTQYF. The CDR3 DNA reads TGTGCCAGCTCACCCGGACAGGCTTCTAGCACAGATACGCAGTATTTT. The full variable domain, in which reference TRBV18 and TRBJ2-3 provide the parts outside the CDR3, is NAGVMQNPRHLVRRRGQEARLRCSPMKGHSHVYWYRQLPEEGLKFMVYLQKENIIDESGMPKERFSAEFPKEGPSILRIQQVVRGDSAAYFCASSPGQASSTDTQYFGPGTRLTVL.

For the CDR3, the DNA is TGTGCCAGCATTCCCTTGGCCGATTCCTACGAGCAGTACTTC. Protein: CASIPLADSYEQYF. V gene TRBV2 combines with J gene TRBJ2-7; D gene uncertain. Trimming pared 7 bases from V and 1 base from J, leaving 14 bases between. The V gene's germline CDR1 is SNHLY and CDR2 FYNNEI. This CDR3 is 14 amino acids long. Based on the CDR3 plus reference TRBV2 and TRBJ2-7, the full variable domain is EPEVTQTPSHQVTQMGQEVILRCVPISNHLYFYWYRQILGQKVEFLVSFYNNEISEKSEIFDDQFSVERPDGSNFTLKIRSTKLEDSAMYFCASIPLADSYEQYFGPGTRLTVT.

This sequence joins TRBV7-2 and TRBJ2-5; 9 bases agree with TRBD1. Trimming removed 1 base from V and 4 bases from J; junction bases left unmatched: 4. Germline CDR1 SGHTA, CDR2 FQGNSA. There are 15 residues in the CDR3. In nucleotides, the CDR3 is TGTGCCAGCAGCTTAGACAGGGGGCTAGGAGAGACCCAGTACTTC. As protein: CASSLDRGLGETQYF.

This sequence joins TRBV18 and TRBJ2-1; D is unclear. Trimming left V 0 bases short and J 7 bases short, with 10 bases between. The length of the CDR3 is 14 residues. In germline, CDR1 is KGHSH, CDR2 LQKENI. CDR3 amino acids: CASSPPSNGNEQFF. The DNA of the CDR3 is TGTGCCAGCTCACCACCGTCCAACGGGAATGAGCAGTTCTTC.

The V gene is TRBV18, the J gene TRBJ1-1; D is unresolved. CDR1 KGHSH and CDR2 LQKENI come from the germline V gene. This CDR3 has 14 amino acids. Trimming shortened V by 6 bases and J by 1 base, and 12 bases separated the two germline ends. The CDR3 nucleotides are TGTGCCAGCTCTTACGAGGGTGGGAACACTGAAGCTTTCTTT. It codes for CASSYEGGNTEAFF.